Below, 10 T cell receptor beta chains from the same sample are listed, as sequenced in a study of T cell clonality in common variable immunodeficiency. The data were produced by immunoSEQ multiplex PCR, yet TCRdb's version contains in-frame clones alone and is incomplete. The data show 80,000 or so clones, with none appearing a single time. The sample consisted of peripheral blood mononuclear cells. The receptors shown here come from a person aged 18 to 70 in good health.

This clone was found many times. The DNA read from the CDR3 is TGCAGCGTTGAAGAGCCGACAGGGGCAACCTACGAG. It yields the protein CSVEEPTGATYE. The whole CDR3 protein reads CSVEEPTGATYEQYF. The chain recombines TRBV29-1 with TRBJ2-7, with 8 bases aligning to TRBD1. The CDR3 extends 3 residues past the end of the read, so its final part is completed from the germline J gene. This CDR3 has 15 residues. Germline lookup yields CDR1 SQVTM and CDR2 ANQGSEA. V lost 0 bases and J lost 2; bases outside the gene matches: 6.

The table lists this clone with many counts. The read halts 3 residues ahead of the CDR3 end, with the missing end drawn from the germline J gene. The chain is built from TRBV20-1 and TRBJ2-7, with TRBD2 matching over 13 bases. Trimming at V came to 2 bases and at J to 4 bases, leaving 8 bases not matched to a gene. The length of the CDR3 is 16 residues. Germline-derived CDR1 and CDR2 are DFQATT and SNEGSKA (reference sequence). The CDR3 here is CSARSHLLAGGYEQYF. The CDR3 DNA, read in part, is TGCAGTGCTAGATCCCATTTACTAGCGGGAGGGTACGAG.

In this sample, this clone turned up many times. The DNA read from the CDR3 is TGCGCCAGCAGCTTGGCCGGCGGTGGGTTCACAGATACG. It translates to CASSLAGGGFTDT. The full CDR3 is CASSLAGGGFTDTQYF. This chain uses TRBV5-1 with TRBJ2-3; D call uncertain. The read ends 3 residues early relative to the CDR3; the germline J gene fills the gap. Germline CDR1 is SGHRS and CDR2 is YFSETQ. The V and J ends lost 0 bases and 2 bases respectively, with 13 bases between them. The CDR3 covers 16 residues.

This clone was detected many times. The read stops 3 residues short of the end of the CDR3; the missing end is completed from the germline J gene. V gene TRBV19 combines with J gene TRBJ2-2; the match to TRBD2 covers 9 bases. Germline V lookup: CDR1 LNHDA, CDR2 SQIVND (reference sequence). CDR3 length equals 17 residues. The V segment lost 3 bases and the J segment 1 base; nucleotides outside the gene matches: 6. CDR3 region: CASSISASGVNTGELFF. The sequenced part of the CDR3 DNA is TGTGCCAGTAGTATCTCGGCTAGCGGGGTGAACACCGGGGAG.

This clone was observed many times. Read sequence stops 3 residues before the CDR3 end, and the germline J gene provides the missing end. The chain recombines TRBV19 with TRBJ2-1; D may be TRBD2 (5 bases). The CDR3 length is 14 residues. V gave up 6 bases and J gave up 9 bases, with 18 bases separating them. Germline V CDR1 and CDR2: LNHDA, SQIVND (reference sequence). The CDR3 sequence: CASRTREGRAEQFF. CDR3 DNA (partial): TGTGCCAGTAGGACCCGAGAGGGCCGTGCTGAG.

This clone was recorded at least ten times. The CDR3 goes on 3 residues after the read ends, and that part is filled in from the germline J gene. The chain couples TRBV7-3 to TRBJ1-6; no definite D call. The V gene's germline CDR1 is SGHTA and CDR2 FQGTGA. Trimming removed 1 base from V and 8 bases from J, with 6 bases in between. The CDR3 spans 13 residues. The CDR3 reads CASSLKADSPLHF. CDR3 DNA (partial): TGTGCCAGCAGCTTAAAGGCTGATTCACCC.

This clone was seen at least ten times. The read comes to an end 3 residues before the CDR3 does, leaving the germline J gene to fill in the end. V is TRBV19 and J is TRBJ1-5; 7 bases match TRBD1. The CDR3 runs to 12 residues. Germline V lookup: CDR1 LNHDA, CDR2 SQIVND (reference sequence). The junction had 7 bases not matched to a gene; V was cut back by 8 bases and J by 9 bases. The CDR3 region is CASYRGVGPQHF. The part of the CDR3 DNA that was read is TGTGCCAGTTACAGGGGTGTAGGGCCC.

This clone was recorded at least ten times. The read finishes 3 residues shy of the CDR3 end, and the germline J gene is used to complete it. The chain has TRBV7-3 and TRBJ1-6; 7 nucleotides agree with TRBD1. This CDR3 has 14 amino acids. Germline loops: CDR1 SGHTA, CDR2 FQGTGA. J lost 6 bases, V lost 5 bases, and 4 bases had no gene match. This CDR3 is CASSAGQPNSPLHF. The sequenced CDR3 bases are TGTGCCAGCAGCGCGGGACAGCCTAATTCACCC.

This clone occurred many times. The CDR3 end falls 3 residues outside the read, so it is completed with the germline J gene. The rearrangement links TRBV7-8 to TRBJ2-5, with 9 bases fitting TRBD2. CDR3 length: 14 amino acids. The germline V gene has CDR1 SGHVS and CDR2 FQNEAQ. Trimming cost V 5 bases and J 2 bases; bases outside gene matches: 3. The sequenced part of the CDR3 DNA is TGTGCCAGCAGCCCGGGACTAGCACAAGAGACC. Protein sequence: CASSPGLAQET. The whole CDR3 protein is CASSPGLAQETQYF.

This clone was seen ten or more times. The CDR3 end lies 3 residues beyond the end of the read and is filled in from the germline J gene. This rearrangement joins TRBV30 to TRBJ1-4, with D tentatively TRBD1 (5 bases). The CDR3 is 13 residues long. V was cut by 7 bases and J by 0 bases, with 9 bases left in between. The germline V gene encodes CDR1 GTSNPN and CDR2 SVGIG (reference sequence). The DNA read from the CDR3 is TGTGCCTCGGACACTTCAACTAATGAAAAA. Translating it yields CASDTSTNEK. The full-length CDR3 reads as CASDTSTNEKLFF.